Described below is a single TCR beta chain sequence and its context. This sample was taken from a study of T cells in Graves' hyperthyroidism and ophthalmopathy. In the ophthalmopathy cohort, Clinical Activity Score was at least 3, NOSPECS grade at least 4, and duration under 3 months. J was trimmed by 5 bases and V by 6 bases; bases with no gene match: 9. Germline V gene sequence: CDR1 KGHSH, CDR2 LQKENI. The CDR3 is 14 amino acids. RNA transcripts provided the source from which TCR beta CDR3 regions were amplified. The HTBI primer set served for first-round RT-PCR of the TCR CDR3. TCRdb passed the multiplex PCR reads through MiXCR, listing each CDR3 protein once. The sample lists over 400,000 distinct CDR3 sequences; roughly 15% were seen once.

Material: blood. The chain recombines TRBV18 with TRBJ1-2; 7 nucleotides line up with TRBD1. This TCR was sampled from a young man with Graves' ophthalmopathy. CDR3 sequence: CASSPGTVAYGYTF. CDR3 coding DNA: TGTGCCAGCTCGCCCGGGACAGTGGCTTATGGCTACACCTTC.